The rows below give T cell receptor beta chains drawn from one sample of a study of T cell repertoires in cytomegalovirus infection. Their cognate antigens are unknown. TCRdb re-called the reads through MiXCR, storing one row per CDR3 protein. The sample has about 770,000 distinct CDR3 sequences; about 27% are singletons. The sequences come from cultured CD8+ T cells from PBMCs, collected from culture after CMV antigen stimulation. These receptors originate from a human donor in good health (CMV status not recorded). Some clones in this sample may be carry-over from other donors' samples. Both conserved end residues are part of each CDR3. D genes are given only for firm matches. Where a row states a size, it is once, few, many or the class of an expanded clone; other rows omit it.

j_gene | d_gene | abundance | v_gene | CDR3aa | CDR3nt
TRBJ1-2 | - | few | TRBV11-1 | CASSLSPQGPRYGYTF | TGTGCCAGCAGCTTATCGCCACAGGGTCCTCGCTATGGCTACACCTTC
TRBJ2-5 | TRBD1 | - | TRBV6-1 | CASSLTGDLGGETQYF | TGTGCCAGCAGCCTTACAGGGGACCTAGGGGGAGAGACCCAGTACTTC
TRBJ2-5 | TRBD1 | few | TRBV7-9 | CASSSWTGKETQYF | TGTGCCAGCAGCTCCTGGACAGGGAAAGAGACCCAGTACTTC
TRBJ1-1 | - | - | TRBV4-2 | CASSQGKGGTEAFF | TGTGCCAGCAGCCAAGGTAAGGGAGGCACTGAAGCTTTCTTT
TRBJ1-1 | - | - | TRBV19 | CASSIYGKTNTEAFF | TGTGCCAGTAGTATATATGGGAAAACAAACACTGAAGCTTTCTTT
TRBJ2-1 | TRBD2 | - | TRBV7-6 | CASSLASSGVSSYNEQFF | TGTGCCAGCAGCTTAGCGTCTAGCGGGGTGAGCTCCTACAATGAGCAGTTCTTC
TRBJ2-6 | - | - | TRBV27 | CASSFGGITGANVLTF | TGTGCCAGCAGTTTTGGAGGGATAACTGGGGCCAACGTCCTGACTTTC
TRBJ2-7 | TRBD2 | many | TRBV7-2 | CASSRGLAAYEQYF | TGTGCCAGCAGCCGGGGACTAGCGGCCTACGAGCAGTACTTC
TRBJ2-7 | - | - | TRBV2 | CASSPDKTYEQYF | TGTGCCAGCAGCCCCGACAAAACCTACGAGCAGTACTTC
TRBJ1-2 | TRBD1 | few | TRBV20-1 | CSARDPRGGYGYTF | TGCAGTGCTAGAGATCCCAGGGGGGGCTATGGCTACACCTTC
TRBJ1-5 | - | - | TRBV10-3 | CAISGGPQPQHF | TGTGCCATCAGTGGAGGGCCCCAGCCCCAGCATTTT
TRBJ1-5 | - | many | TRBV15 | CATSREGGGNQPQHF | TGTGCCACCAGCAGAGAAGGGGGTGGGAATCAGCCCCAGCATTTT
TRBJ1-2 | - | - | TRBV12-3/TRBV12-4 | CASSIDRRGRYNYGYTF | TGTGCCAGCAGTATAGATCGCAGGGGTCGGTATAACTATGGCTACACCTTC
TRBJ2-1 | TRBD1 | - | TRBV27 | CASRGGGDRGYNEQFF | TGTGCCAGCAGAGGGGGAGGGGACAGGGGATACAATGAGCAGTTCTTC
TRBJ1-1 | - | few | TRBV5-4 | CASTPVGEGTEAFF | TGTGCCAGCACCCCTGTGGGTGAAGGCACTGAAGCTTTCTTT
TRBJ1-2 | TRBD1 | - | TRBV4-3 | CASSLTGGSPYGYTF | TGCGCCAGCAGCCTCACAGGGGGCTCCCCCTATGGCTACACCTTC
TRBJ1-2 | TRBD1 | many | TRBV4-3 | CASSPPGTGGFGGYTF | TGCGCCAGCAGCCCTCCTGGGACAGGGGGCTTTGGTGGCTACACCTTC
TRBJ2-5 | TRBD2 | few | TRBV7-9 | CASSIGTSGGASETQYF | TGTGCCAGCAGCATTGGGACTAGCGGGGGGGCCTCAGAGACCCAGTACTTC
TRBJ1-4 | - | once | TRBV27 | CASSPVGRANEKLFF | TGTGCCAGCAGCCCTGTGGGCAGGGCGAATGAAAAACTGTTTTTT
TRBJ1-1 | - | few | TRBV29-1 | CSVWTATTEAFF | TGCAGCGTTTGGACGGCAACGACTGAAGCTTTCTTT
TRBJ2-5 | TRBD2 | - | TRBV11-2 | CASSYLAGGLGQETQYF | TGTGCCAGCAGCTACTTAGCGGGGGGGTTAGGGCAAGAGACCCAGTACTTC
TRBJ2-3 | TRBD2 | - | TRBV2 | CASIGLAGGVTQYF | TGTGCCAGCATTGGACTAGCGGGGGGGGTTACGCAGTATTTT
TRBJ2-6 | - | - | TRBV6-5 | CASSPNFSGANVLTF | TGTGCCAGCAGTCCGAACTTCTCTGGGGCCAACGTCCTGACTTTC
TRBJ2-4 | TRBD2 | - | TRBV6-6 | CASSYSIAGGRKNIQYF | TGTGCCAGCAGTTACTCGATAGCGGGGGGTCGCAAAAACATTCAGTACTTC
TRBJ2-1 | TRBD1 | few | TRBV7-9 | CASTQEGTGGVYEQFF | TGTGCCAGCACCCAAGAGGGGACAGGGGGCGTCTATGAGCAGTTCTTC
TRBJ2-3 | - | many | TRBV7-2 | CASSLLEGYTDTQYF | TGTGCCAGCAGCTTATTAGAGGGGTACACAGATACGCAGTATTTT
TRBJ2-7 | - | - | TRBV18 | CASSPSSGFSYYYEQYF | TGTGCCAGCTCACCCTCTTCGGGGTTCTCTTACTACTACGAGCAGTACTTC
TRBJ1-1 | - | many | TRBV6-6 | CASKNGLWGEAFF | TGTGCCAGCAAAAACGGCCTCTGGGGAGAAGCTTTCTTT
TRBJ1-1 | - | - | TRBV27 | CASSLSTGTEAFF | TGTGCCAGCAGTTTATCGACCGGGACTGAAGCTTTCTTT
TRBJ2-5 | - | - | TRBV6-5 | CASSPDAGWETQYF | TGTGCCAGCAGCCCCGACGCCGGTTGGGAGACCCAGTACTTC
TRBJ1-1 | - | - | TRBV15 | CATSRAVKGNTEAFF | TGTGCCACCAGCAGAGCGGTGAAGGGAAACACTGAAGCTTTCTTT
TRBJ2-2 | TRBD1 | - | TRBV7-8 | CASSARQGIGTGELFF | TGTGCCAGCAGCGCTCGACAGGGGATAGGCACCGGGGAGCTGTTTTTT
TRBJ1-2 | - | - | TRBV14 | CASSQDSSPGADYGYTF | TGTGCCAGCAGCCAAGATTCAAGTCCGGGGGCGGACTATGGCTACACCTTC
TRBJ2-1 | - | - | TRBV4-2 | CASSFGLPSSYNEQFF | TGTGCCAGCAGCTTTGGACTACCAAGCTCCTACAATGAGCAGTTCTTC
TRBJ1-1 | - | - | TRBV6-2/TRBV6-3 | CASTWASGDKVFF | TGTGCCAGCACCTGGGCGTCCGGGGATAAAGTTTTCTTT
TRBJ2-7 | - | few | TRBV10-3 | CAISEDTYEQYF | TGTGCCATCAGTGAGGACACCTACGAGCAGTACTTC
TRBJ2-7 | TRBD2 | - | TRBV7-9 | CASDSGGTSEQYF | TGTGCCAGCGACAGCGGGGGGACTAGCGAGCAGTACTTC
TRBJ2-1 | TRBD2 | few | TRBV7-6 | CASSSRTSGGGSYNEQFF | TGTGCCAGCAGCTCCCGGACTAGCGGGGGGGGCTCCTACAATGAGCAGTTCTTC
TRBJ1-5 | TRBD1 | - | TRBV6-2/TRBV6-3 | CATKDRGGNQPQHF | TGTGCCACCAAGGACAGGGGCGGCAATCAGCCCCAGCATTTT
TRBJ2-5 | - | - | TRBV5-4 | CASSLVPGWKTQYF | TGTGCCAGCAGCTTGGTCCCTGGATGGAAGACCCAGTACTTC
TRBJ2-7 | - | once | TRBV19 | CASSTRQAFYEQYF | TGTGCCAGTAGTACGAGGCAGGCCTTCTACGAGCAGTACTTC
TRBJ2-2 | - | few | TRBV18 | CASSPIMDGANTGELFF | TGTGCCAGCTCACCCATCATGGACGGTGCGAACACCGGGGAGCTGTTTTTT
TRBJ1-2 | TRBD1 | - | TRBV27 | CASRSTGVGYGYTF | TGTGCCAGCAGATCTACAGGGGTCGGCTATGGCTACACCTTC
TRBJ1-1 | - | - | TRBV7-3 | CASFRVLGTEAFF | TGTGCCAGCTTCCGGGTGTTGGGTACTGAAGCTTTCTTT
TRBJ1-1 | TRBD1 | - | TRBV5-6 | CASSIGTAGKAFF | TGTGCCAGCAGCATTGGGACAGCCGGCAAAGCTTTCTTT
TRBJ1-3 | - | - | TRBV3-1 | CASSQGRHRSGNTIYF | TGTGCCAGCAGCCAAGGAAGGCACAGGTCTGGAAACACCATATATTTT
TRBJ2-1 | - | - | TRBV27 | CASRREAIGYNEQFF | TGTGCCAGCAGGAGGGAGGCAATAGGCTACAATGAGCAGTTCTTC
TRBJ2-4 | - | - | TRBV7-9 | CASSFGHQLAKNIQYF | TGTGCCAGCAGCTTCGGACACCAACTAGCCAAAAACATTCAGTACTTC